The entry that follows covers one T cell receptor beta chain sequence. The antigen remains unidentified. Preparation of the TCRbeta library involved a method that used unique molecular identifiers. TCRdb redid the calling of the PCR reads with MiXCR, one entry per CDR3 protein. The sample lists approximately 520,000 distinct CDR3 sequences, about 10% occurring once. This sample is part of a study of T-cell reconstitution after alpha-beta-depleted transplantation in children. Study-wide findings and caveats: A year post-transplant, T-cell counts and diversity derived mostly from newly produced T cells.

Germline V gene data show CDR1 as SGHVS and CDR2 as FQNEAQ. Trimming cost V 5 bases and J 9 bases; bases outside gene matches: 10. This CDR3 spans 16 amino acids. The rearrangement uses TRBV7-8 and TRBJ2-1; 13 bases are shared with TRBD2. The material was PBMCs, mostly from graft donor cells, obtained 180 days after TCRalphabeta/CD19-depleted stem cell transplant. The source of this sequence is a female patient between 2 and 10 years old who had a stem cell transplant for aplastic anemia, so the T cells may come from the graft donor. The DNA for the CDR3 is TGTGCCAGCAGCCAAGCCGGGACTAGCGGGAACCTTGAGCAGTTCTTC. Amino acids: CASSQAGTSGNLEQFF.